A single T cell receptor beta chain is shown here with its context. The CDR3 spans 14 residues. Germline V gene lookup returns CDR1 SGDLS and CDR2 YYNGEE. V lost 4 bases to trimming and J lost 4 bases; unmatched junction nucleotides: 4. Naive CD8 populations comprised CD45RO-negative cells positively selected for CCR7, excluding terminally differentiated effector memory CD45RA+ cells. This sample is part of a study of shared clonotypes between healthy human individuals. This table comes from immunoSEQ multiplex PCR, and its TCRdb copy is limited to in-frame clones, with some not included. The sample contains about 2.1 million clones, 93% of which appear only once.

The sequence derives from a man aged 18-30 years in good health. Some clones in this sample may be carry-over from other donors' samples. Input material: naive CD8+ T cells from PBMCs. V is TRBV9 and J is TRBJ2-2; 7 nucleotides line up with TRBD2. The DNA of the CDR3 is TGTGCCAGCAGCCCGGGCGGGAGCACCGGGGAGCTGTTTTTT. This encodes CASSPGGSTGELFF. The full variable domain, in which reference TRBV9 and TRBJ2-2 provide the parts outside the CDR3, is DSGVTQTPKHLITATGQRVTLRCSPRSGDLSVYWYQQSLDQGLQFLIQYYNGEERAKGNILERFSAQQFPDLHSELNLSSLELGDSALYFCASSPGGSTGELFFGEGSRLTVL.